One and the same sample provided the 10 T cell receptor beta chains below, sequenced in a study of cytotoxic CD8 clonotypes in ibrutinib-treated CLL. TCRdb keeps only in-frame clones here, not all; method: immunoSEQ multiplex PCR. The sample holds nearly 50,000 clones, 50% to 65% seen once. Sequencing was performed on PBMCs, taken after 24 months of ibrutinib treatment. All receptors derive from a human donor with chronic lymphocytic leukemia.

The table lists this clone with a count of one. The chain is built from TRBV13 and TRBJ2-7, with D uncertain. The CDR3 runs 12 residues. V gave up 5 bases and J gave up 0 bases, with 5 bases separating them. Germline V gives CDR1 PRHDT, CDR2 FYEKMQ (reference sequence). CDR3 amino acids: CASSHSSYEQYF. The CDR3 nucleotides are TGTGCCAGCAGCCACAGCTCCTACGAGCAGTACTTC.

The rearrangement links TRBV5-1 to TRBJ1-3; D not certain. Germline CDR1 and CDR2: SGHRS and YFSETQ. This CDR3 has 17 amino acids. The V end lost 0 bases, the J end lost 1 base, and 14 bases lay between the germline ends. CDR3 residues: CASSLEPQTLSGNTIYF. CDR3 nucleotide sequence: TGCGCCAGCAGCTTGGAGCCGCAGACCCTTTCTGGAAACACCATATATTTT.

This sequence joins TRBV6-5 and TRBJ1-6; D possibly corresponds to TRBD1 (5 bases). The CDR3 covers 14 residues. The V gene's germline CDR1 is MNHEY and CDR2 SVGAGI. V lost 7 bases, J lost 8 bases, and 15 bases lay in between. CDR3 sequence reads: CASKIGGEDSPLHF. CDR3 coding DNA: TGTGCCAGCAAAATCGGGGGTGAGGATTCACCCCTCCACTTT.

The chain has TRBV7-6 and TRBJ2-5, with D possibly TRBD1 on 5 matching bases. The V and J ends lost 7 bases and 0 bases respectively, with 18 bases between them. The CDR3 totals 16 residues. Looked up from germline, CDR1 is SGHVS and CDR2 is FNYEAQ. The CDR3 is CASTKRAREYQETQYF. The CDR3 coding sequence is TGTGCCAGCACCAAAAGAGCCAGGGAATACCAAGAGACCCAGTACTTC.

This clone was observed a handful of times. The V and J genes are TRBV2 and TRBJ2-7; D tentatively fits TRBD1 or TRBD2 (5 bases each). Germline CDR1 SNHLY, CDR2 FYNNEI. Trimming left V 2 bases short and J 0 bases short, with 26 bases between. The CDR3 extends over 20 amino acids. Written as DNA, the CDR3 is TGTGCCAGCAGTGAATTGGGATCGGGGCGCGGAGGATTAAGCTCCTACGAGCAGTACTTC. Protein product: CASSELGSGRGGLSSYEQYF.

CDR3 sequence: CASSSGLAGGPRETQYF. The CDR3 bases are TGTGCCAGCAGCTCGGGACTAGCGGGGGGGCCTAGGGAGACCCAGTACTTC. The chain carries TRBV11-2 and TRBJ2-5, with TRBD2 matching over 16 bases. The V gene's germline CDR1 is SGHAT and CDR2 FQNNGV. The V gene end was trimmed by 4 bases and the J gene end by 5 bases; junction bases not matched to a gene: 7. The CDR3 is 17 amino acids.

This clone was observed once. J is TRBJ2-7 and V is TRBV11-3, with D uncertain. Germline values: CDR1 SGHNT, CDR2 YENEEA. The CDR3 has 9 residues. In DNA, the CDR3 is TGTGCTAGGCGGTACGAGCAGTACTTC. This codes for CARRYEQYF.

CDR3 DNA sequence: TGTGCCAGCAGCAAAGGGAGCGGGACAGGGGGGTATCTCGGTCCGGGTGAGCAGTACTTC. Encoded protein: CASSKGSGTGGYLGPGEQYF. This chain connects TRBV21-1 to TRBJ2-7; the table's D gene call, TRBD1, was not cross checked with the DNA. TRBV21-1 is assigned pseudogene status. The CDR3 contains 20 residues.

This clone was counted only a few times. J is TRBJ2-3 and V is TRBV7-6; 10 bases align to TRBD2. The CDR3 loop spans 19 amino acids. Looked up from germline, CDR1 is SGHVS and CDR2 is FNYEAQ. J was trimmed by 0 bases and V by 1 base; bases with no gene match: 10. The chain's CDR3 is CASSLGLAGAPPSTDTQYF. The CDR3, as DNA: TGTGCCAGCAGCTTAGGGCTAGCGGGGGCTCCCCCTAGCACAGATACGCAGTATTTT. The full variable domain, completed using reference TRBV7-6 and TRBJ2-3, is GAGVSQSPRYKVTKRGQDVALRCDPISGHVSLYWYRQALGQGPEFLTYFNYEAQQDKSGLPNDRFSAERPEGSISTLTIQRTEQRDSAMYRCASSLGLAGAPPSTDTQYFGPGTRLTVL.

The rearrangement uses TRBV9 and TRBJ1-1; D is ambiguous. V was clipped by 10 bases and J by 5 bases, with 21 bases between them. Germline CDR1 SGDLS, CDR2 YYNGEE. This CDR3 has 14 amino acids. CDR3 region: CASHRETPGTEAFF. The DNA of the CDR3 is TGTGCCTCCCATCGAGAGACCCCGGGTACTGAAGCTTTCTTT.